This T cell receptor (beta chain) was obtained from a study of blood T cells in healthy people across ages. Study findings and constraints: Long-lived and aged donors differed, with more naive CD4+ cells and higher diversity in the long-lived.

Next came a second PCR, run for about 7 to 12 cycles, which used a sample-barcoded 5' primer along with a J-beta primer mix. Each cDNA molecule received a tag from a template-switch adaptor that had 12 random nucleotides. TCRdb re-called the 5' RACE reads through MiXCR, storing one row per CDR3 protein. The sample has 1.5 million to 2 million distinct CDR3 sequences; 25% to 30% are singletons. The CDR3 runs 15 residues. Germline-derived CDR1 and CDR2 are MDHEN and SYDVKM. After removal of 7 bases from V and 6 bases from J, the junction contained 12 bases not matched to a gene. In the case of this clonotype: Its antigen remains unknown. In this CDR3 the conserved last residue, phenylalanine or tryptophan, is missing, so a read error is likely.

The sequenced sample consisted of blood. This receptor was taken from a young woman in good health. This sequence joins TRBV28 and TRBJ2-1; 7 bases align to TRBD1. DNA of the CDR3: TGTGCCAGCAACCCAACAGGGGCTAATTTCAATGAGCAGTTCTTA. This translates into CASNPTGANFNEQFL.